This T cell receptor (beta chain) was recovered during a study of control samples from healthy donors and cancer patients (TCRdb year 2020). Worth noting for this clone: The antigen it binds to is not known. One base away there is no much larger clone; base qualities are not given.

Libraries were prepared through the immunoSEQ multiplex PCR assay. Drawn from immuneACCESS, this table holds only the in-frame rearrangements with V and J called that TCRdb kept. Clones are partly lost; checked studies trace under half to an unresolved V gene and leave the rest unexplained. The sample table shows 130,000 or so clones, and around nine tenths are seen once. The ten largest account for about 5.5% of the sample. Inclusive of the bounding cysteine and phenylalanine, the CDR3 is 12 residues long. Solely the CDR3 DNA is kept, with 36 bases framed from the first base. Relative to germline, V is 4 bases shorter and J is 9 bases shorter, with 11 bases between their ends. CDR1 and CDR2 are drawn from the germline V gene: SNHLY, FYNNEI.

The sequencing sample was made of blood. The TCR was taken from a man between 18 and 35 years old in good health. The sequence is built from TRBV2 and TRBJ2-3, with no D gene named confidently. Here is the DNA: TGTGCCAGCAGTGGAGATGCGGACACGCAGTATTTT. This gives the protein CASSGDADTQYF. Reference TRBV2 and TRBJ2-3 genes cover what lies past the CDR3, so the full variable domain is EPEVTQTPSHQVTQMGQEVILRCVPISNHLYFYWYRQILGQKVEFLVSFYNNEISEKSEIFDDQFSVERPDGSNFTLKIRSTKLEDSAMYFCASSGDADTQYFGPGTRLTVL.